This is a list of T cell receptor beta chains from one sample in a study of OX40 agonist ivuxolimab in advanced cancers. Some clones are missing from TCRdb's copy, which holds only in-frame ones; the method was immunoSEQ multiplex PCR. The table shows roughly 76,000 clones, with approximately 85% occurring only once. This sample comprised CD4+ or CD8+ T cells sorted from blood, obtained in a trial of the OX40 agonist ivuxolimab. The receptors come from an adult with an advanced solid tumor such as melanoma, head and neck, liver or kidney cancer. Both conserved end residues are trimmed from each CDR3. Each record gives: clone size, V gene, CDR3 protein. The listing skips clone size in some rows; elsewhere it reads once, few, many or a size class.

-	TRBV9	ASSVKWQPEGAGELF
-	TRBV6-5	ASSYSARELGNTIY
-	TRBV7-9	ASSFPSGGALETQY
-	TRBV7-2	ASSFISGGLNEQY
-	TRBV5-1	ASSFGVDTEAF
-	TRBV5-6	ASSLWGAGETQY
-	TRBV5-6	ASSFPRGSSGANVLT
-	TRBV29-1	SDLDRVGDTEAF
-	TRBV6-5	ASSYSRLGAYEQY
-	TRBV10-3	ASSYYFTDTQY
once	TRBV5-1	ASSREPNEKLF
-	TRBV2	ASRMVGGASYGYT
-	TRBV4-1	ASSRDKSTGTSFPSGNTIY